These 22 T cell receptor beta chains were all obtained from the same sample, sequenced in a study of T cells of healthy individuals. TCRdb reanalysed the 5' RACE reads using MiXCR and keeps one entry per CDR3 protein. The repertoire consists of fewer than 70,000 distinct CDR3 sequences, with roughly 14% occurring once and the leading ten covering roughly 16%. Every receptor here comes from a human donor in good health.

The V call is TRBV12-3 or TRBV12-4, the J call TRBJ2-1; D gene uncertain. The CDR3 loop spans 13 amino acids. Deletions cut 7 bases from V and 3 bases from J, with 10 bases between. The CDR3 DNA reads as TGTGCCAGCACCCGCCCAGGCTACAATGAGCAGTTCTTC. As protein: CASTRPGYNEQFF.

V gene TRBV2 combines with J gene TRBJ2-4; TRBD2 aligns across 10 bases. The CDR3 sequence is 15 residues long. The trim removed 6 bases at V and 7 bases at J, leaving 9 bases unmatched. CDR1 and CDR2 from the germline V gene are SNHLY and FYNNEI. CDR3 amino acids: CASRDLAGEKNIQYF. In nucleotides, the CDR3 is TGTGCCAGCAGAGATCTAGCGGGGGAGAAGAACATTCAGTACTTC.

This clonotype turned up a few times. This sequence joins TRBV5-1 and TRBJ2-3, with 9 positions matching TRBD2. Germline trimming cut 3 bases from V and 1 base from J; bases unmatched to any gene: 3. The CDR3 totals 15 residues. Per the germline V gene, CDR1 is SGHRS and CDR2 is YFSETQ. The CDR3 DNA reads TGCGCCAGCAGCTGGAAGCGGGGGGGCACAGATACGCAGTATTTT. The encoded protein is CASSWKRGGTDTQYF.

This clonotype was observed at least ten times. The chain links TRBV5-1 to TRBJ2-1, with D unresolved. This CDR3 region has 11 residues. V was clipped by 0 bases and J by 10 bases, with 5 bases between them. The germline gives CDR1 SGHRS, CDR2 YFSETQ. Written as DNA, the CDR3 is TGCGCCAGCAGCTTGGAAGTGGAGCAGTTCTTC. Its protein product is CASSLEVEQFF.

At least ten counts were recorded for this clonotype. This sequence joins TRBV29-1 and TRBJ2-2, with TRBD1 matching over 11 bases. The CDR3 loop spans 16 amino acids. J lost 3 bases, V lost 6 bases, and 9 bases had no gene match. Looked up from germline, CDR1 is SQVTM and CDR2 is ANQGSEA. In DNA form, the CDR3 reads TGCAGCGTACAATTCCCGGGACAGGGGGACACCGGGGAGCTGTTTTTT. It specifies CSVQFPGQGDTGELFF.

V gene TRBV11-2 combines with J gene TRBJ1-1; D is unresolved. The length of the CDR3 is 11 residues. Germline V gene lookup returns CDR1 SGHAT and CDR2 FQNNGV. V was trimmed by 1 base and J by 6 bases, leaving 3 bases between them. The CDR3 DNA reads TGTGCCAGCAGCTTAGCCCCTGAAGCTTTCTTT. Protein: CASSLAPEAFF.

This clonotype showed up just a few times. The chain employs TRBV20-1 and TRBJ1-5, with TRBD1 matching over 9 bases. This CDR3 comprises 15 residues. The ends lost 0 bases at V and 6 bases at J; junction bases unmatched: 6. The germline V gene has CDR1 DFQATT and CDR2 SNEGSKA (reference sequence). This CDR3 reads CSARDHRGRGQPQHF. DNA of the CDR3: TGCAGTGCTAGAGATCACAGGGGGCGCGGTCAGCCCCAGCATTTT.

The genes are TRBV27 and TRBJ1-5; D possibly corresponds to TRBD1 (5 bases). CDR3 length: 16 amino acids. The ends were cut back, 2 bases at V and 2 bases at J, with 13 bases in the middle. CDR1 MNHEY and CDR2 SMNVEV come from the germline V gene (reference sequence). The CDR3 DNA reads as TGTGCCAGCAGTTTACGCCAGGGCGGCGGCAATCAGCCCCAGCATTTT. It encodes CASSLRQGGGNQPQHF.

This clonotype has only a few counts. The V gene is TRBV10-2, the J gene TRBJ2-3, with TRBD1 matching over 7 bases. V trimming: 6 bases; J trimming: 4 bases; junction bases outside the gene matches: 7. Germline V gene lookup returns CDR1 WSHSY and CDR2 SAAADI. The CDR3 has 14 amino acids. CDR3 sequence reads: CASRAGGVADTQYF. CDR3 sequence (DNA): TGCGCCAGCAGGGCAGGGGGAGTAGCAGATACGCAGTATTTT.

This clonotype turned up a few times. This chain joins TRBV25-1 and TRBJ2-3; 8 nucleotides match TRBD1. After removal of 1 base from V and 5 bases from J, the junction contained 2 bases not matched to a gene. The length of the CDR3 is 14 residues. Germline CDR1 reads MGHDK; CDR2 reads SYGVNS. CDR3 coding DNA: TGTGCCAGCAGTGAATCAGGGGGCAGAGATACGCAGTATTTT. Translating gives CASSESGGRDTQYF. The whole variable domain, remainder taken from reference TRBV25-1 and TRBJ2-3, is EADIYQTPRYLVIGTGKKITLECSQTMGHDKMYWYQQDPGMELHLIHYSYGVNSTEKGDLSSESTVSRIRTEHFPLTLESARPSHTSQYLCASSESGGRDTQYFGPGTRLTVL.

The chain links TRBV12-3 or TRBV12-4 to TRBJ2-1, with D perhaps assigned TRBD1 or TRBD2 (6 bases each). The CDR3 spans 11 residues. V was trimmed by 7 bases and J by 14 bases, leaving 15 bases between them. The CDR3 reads CASTPGAGKFF. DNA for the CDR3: TGTGCCAGCACCCCGGGGGCGGGGAAGTTCTTC.

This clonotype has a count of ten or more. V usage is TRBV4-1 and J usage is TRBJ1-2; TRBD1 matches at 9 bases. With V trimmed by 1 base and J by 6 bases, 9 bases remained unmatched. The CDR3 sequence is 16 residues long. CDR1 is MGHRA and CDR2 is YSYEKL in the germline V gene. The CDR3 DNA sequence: TGCGCCAGCAGCCAAGCAGGACCACAGGGGGCGAATGGCTACACCTTC. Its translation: CASSQAGPQGANGYTF.

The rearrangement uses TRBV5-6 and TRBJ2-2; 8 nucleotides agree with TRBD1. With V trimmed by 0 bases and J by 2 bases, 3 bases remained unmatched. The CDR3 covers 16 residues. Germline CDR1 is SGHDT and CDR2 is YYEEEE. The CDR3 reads CASSLEQGENTGELFF. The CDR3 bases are TGTGCCAGCAGCTTGGAACAGGGGGAAAACACCGGGGAGCTGTTTTTT.

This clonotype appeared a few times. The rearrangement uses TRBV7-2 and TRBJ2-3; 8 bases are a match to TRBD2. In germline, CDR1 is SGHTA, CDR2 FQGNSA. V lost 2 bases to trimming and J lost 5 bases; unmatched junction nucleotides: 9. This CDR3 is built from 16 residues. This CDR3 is CASSLNPGGLGDTQYF. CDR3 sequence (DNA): TGTGCCAGCAGCTTAAATCCGGGGGGGCTCGGAGATACGCAGTATTTT.

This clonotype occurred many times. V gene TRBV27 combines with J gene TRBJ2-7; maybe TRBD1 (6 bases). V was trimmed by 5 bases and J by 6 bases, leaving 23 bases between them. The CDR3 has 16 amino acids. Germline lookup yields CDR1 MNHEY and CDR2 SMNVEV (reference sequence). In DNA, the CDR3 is TGTGCCAGCAGTCCCTGGTTGGCGGCCAGGGGCCGCGAGCAGTACTTC. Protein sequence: CASSPWLAARGREQYF.

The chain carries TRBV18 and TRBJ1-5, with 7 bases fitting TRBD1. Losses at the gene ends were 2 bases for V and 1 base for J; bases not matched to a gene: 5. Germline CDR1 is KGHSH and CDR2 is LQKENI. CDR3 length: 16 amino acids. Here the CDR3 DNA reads TGTGCCAGCTCACCATTAGGACAGGAAAGCAATCAGCCCCAGCATTTT. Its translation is CASSPLGQESNQPQHF.

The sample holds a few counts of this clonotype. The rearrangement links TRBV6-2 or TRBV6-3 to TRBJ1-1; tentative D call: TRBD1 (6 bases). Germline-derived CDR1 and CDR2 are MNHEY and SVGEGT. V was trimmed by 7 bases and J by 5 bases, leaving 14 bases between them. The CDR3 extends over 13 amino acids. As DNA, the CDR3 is TGTGCCAGCACCGGACAGCGGGGTACTGAAGCTTTCTTT. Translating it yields CASTGQRGTEAFF.

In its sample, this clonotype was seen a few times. The CDR3 DNA follows: TGTGCCACCAGTGACCTGGGACGGATGAACACTGAAGCTTTCTTT. It codes for CATSDLGRMNTEAFF. The chain couples TRBV24-1 to TRBJ1-1, with a weak D call TRBD1 (5 bases). Between the trimmed V and J ends, which lost 4 bases and 0 bases, there was a span of 11 bases. There are 15 residues in the CDR3. Germline CDR1 KGHDR, CDR2 SFDVKD.

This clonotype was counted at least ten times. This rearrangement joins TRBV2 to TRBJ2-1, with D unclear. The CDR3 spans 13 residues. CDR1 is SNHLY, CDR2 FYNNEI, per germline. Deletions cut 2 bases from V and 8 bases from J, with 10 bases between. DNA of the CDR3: TGTGCCAGCAGTGAAATAAGGGCGGATGAGCAGTTCTTC. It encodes CASSEIRADEQFF.

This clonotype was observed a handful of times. The chain's CDR3 is CASITPGTANTEAFF. The CDR3 region has the DNA TGTGCCAGCATTACACCCGGGACAGCGAACACTGAAGCTTTCTTT. The chain joins TRBV6-1 to TRBJ1-1; 7 positions match TRBD1. The V gene end was trimmed by 7 bases and the J gene end by 1 base; junction bases not matched to a gene: 9. CDR3 length: 15 residues. Germline lookup yields CDR1 MNHNS and CDR2 SASEGT.

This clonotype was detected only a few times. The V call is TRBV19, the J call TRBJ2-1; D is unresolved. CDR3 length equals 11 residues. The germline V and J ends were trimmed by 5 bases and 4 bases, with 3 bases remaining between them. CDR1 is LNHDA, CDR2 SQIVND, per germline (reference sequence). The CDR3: CASSEYNEQFF. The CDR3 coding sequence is TGTGCCAGTAGTGAGTACAATGAGCAGTTCTTC.

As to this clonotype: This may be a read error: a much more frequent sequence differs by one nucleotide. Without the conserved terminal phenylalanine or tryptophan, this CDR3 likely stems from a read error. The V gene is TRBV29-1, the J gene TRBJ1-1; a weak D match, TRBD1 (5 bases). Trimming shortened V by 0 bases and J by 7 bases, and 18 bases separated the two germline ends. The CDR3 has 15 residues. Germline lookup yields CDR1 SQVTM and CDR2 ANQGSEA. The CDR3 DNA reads TGCAGCGTTGAAGATCGGGAAGGGGCCACCATTGAAGCTTTCCTT. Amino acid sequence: CSVEDREGATIEAFL.